The 16 T cell receptor beta chains below all came from one sample that was sequenced in a study of CD8+ T cells in alopecia areata. Sample treatment: oral pan-JAK inhibitor, 5-10 mg twice daily. After isolation, RNA underwent reverse transcription to generate cDNA as the sequencing template. TCRdb's copy holds only in-frame clones and misses some; the assay was immunoSEQ multiplex PCR. Altogether some 200,000 clones are present, around 60% being singletons, with the ten largest covering roughly 3.3%. The sequenced sample was CD4+ T cells sorted from blood, obtained at week 4, from a patient treated with tofacitinib. The receptors were gathered from a human donor with alopecia areata.

CDR3 amino acids: CASSVGAPGLDTQYF. In DNA form, the CDR3 reads TGTGCCAGCAGCGTAGGGGCCCCAGGGCTAGATACGCAGTATTTT. V is TRBV9 and J is TRBJ2-3; a weak D match, TRBD1 (5 bases). This CDR3 comprises 15 residues. V dropped 0 bases and J dropped 5 bases, with 13 bases sitting between them. Germline V gives CDR1 SGDLS, CDR2 YYNGEE.

The V call is TRBV30, the J call TRBJ1-4; TRBD1 agrees at 7 bases. The CDR3 totals 12 residues. Germline CDR1 and CDR2: GTSNPN and SVGIG (reference sequence). The junction had 8 bases not matched to a gene; V was cut back by 8 bases and J by 8 bases. CDR3 DNA sequence: TGTGCCGGCAGGGGGATCAGAGAAAAACTGTTTTTT. Its translation is CAGRGIREKLFF. Supplemented by reference TRBV30 and TRBJ1-4, the full variable domain reads SQTIHQWPATLVQPVGSPLSLECTVEGTSNPNLYWYRQAAGRGLQLLFYSVGIGQISSEVPQNLSASRPQDRQFILSSKKLLLSDSGFYLCAGRGIREKLFFGSGTQLSVL.

The chain uses TRBV30 and TRBJ1-1; TRBD1 matches 10 bases. V gave up 5 bases and J gave up 5 bases; unmatched junction bases: 5. The CDR3 runs to 13 residues. Germline V gene lookup returns CDR1 GTSNPN and CDR2 SVGIG (reference sequence). The CDR3 DNA sequence: TGTGCCTGGGACAGGGGGCGACTAACTGAAGCTTTCTTT. Translation: CAWDRGRLTEAFF.

The chain carries TRBV6-6 and TRBJ1-2; TRBD1 matches 9 bases. Germline CDR1 is MNHNY and CDR2 is SVGAGI (reference sequence). The CDR3 length is 14 residues. V lost 5 bases to trimming and J lost 10 bases; unmatched junction nucleotides: 11. CDR3 in DNA: TGTGCCAGCAGTACCAGGGACAGGGTCTGGTCCTACACCTTC. Residues: CASSTRDRVWSYTF.

The chain carries TRBV6-5 and TRBJ1-2; the match to TRBD1 covers 11 bases. Trimming took 2 bases from V and 13 from J; bases not matched to a gene: 6. Germline V gene data show CDR1 as MNHEY and CDR2 as SVGAGI. The CDR3 is 13 residues long. CDR3 DNA: TGTGCCAGCAGTTACCGGACAGGGGGCGGTTTCACCTTC. As protein: CASSYRTGGGFTF.

This clone was picked up a small number of times. The J gene is TRBJ2-7, the V gene TRBV6-1; 11 bases line up with TRBD2. Germline trimming cut 0 bases from V and 9 bases from J; bases unmatched to any gene: 7. The CDR3 spans 15 residues. Per germline, CDR1 MNHNS and CDR2 SASEGT. The CDR3 nucleotides are TGTGCCAGCAGTGAAGCCGGGACTAGCGGTGGAGTGCAGTACTTC. Translation gives CASSEAGTSGGVQYF.

The V gene is TRBV14, the J gene TRBJ2-2; TRBD2 might be the D (6 bases). The germline CDR1 and CDR2 sequences are SGHDN and FVKESK. The length of the CDR3 is 13 residues. Deletions cut 2 bases from V and 9 bases from J, with 10 bases between. CDR3 DNA sequence: TGTGCCAGCAGCCAATGGGGGGTCCGGGAGCTGTTTTTT. Protein sequence: CASSQWGVRELFF.

The rearrangement joins TRBV11-2 to TRBJ1-6, with 7 bases aligning to TRBD1. V dropped 4 bases and J dropped 5; count of bases not matched to a gene: 5. The germline CDR1 and CDR2 sequences are SGHAT and FQNNGV. The length of the CDR3 is 15 residues. The CDR3 sequence is CASSSTGQNNSPLHF. CDR3 DNA: TGTGCCAGCAGCTCAACGGGACAGAATAATTCACCCCTCCACTTT.

The J gene is TRBJ2-3, the V gene TRBV2; TRBD1 matches at 8 bases. J lost 5 bases, V lost 6 bases, and 7 bases had no gene match. The CDR3 runs to 14 residues. Germline values: CDR1 SNHLY, CDR2 FYNNEI. This CDR3 reads CASRPRGRGDTQYF. In DNA, the CDR3 is TGTGCCAGCAGGCCCAGGGGGCGGGGAGATACGCAGTATTTT.

The V gene is TRBV29-1, the J gene TRBJ1-3; no clear D. V lost 8 bases, J lost 1 base, and 6 bases lay in between. Germline lookup yields CDR1 SQVTM and CDR2 ANQGSEA. The length of the CDR3 is 11 residues. CDR3 protein: CSTYSGNTIYF. In nucleotides, the CDR3 is TGCAGCACCTATTCTGGAAACACCATATATTTT.

In its sample, this clone was seen a few times. The J gene is TRBJ2-3, the V gene TRBV29-1, with no clear D. From germline, CDR1 is SQVTM and CDR2 ANQGSEA. There are 13 residues in the CDR3. Trimming left V 6 bases short and J 1 base short, with 11 bases between. The CDR3: CSVYFSRTDTQYF. CDR3 in DNA: TGCAGCGTCTACTTCAGTCGCACAGATACGCAGTATTTT.

The gene calls are TRBV5-1 and TRBJ2-3; D gene uncertain. In germline, CDR1 is SGHRS, CDR2 YFSETQ. The CDR3 loop spans 14 amino acids. V was trimmed by 0 bases and J by 0 bases, leaving 5 bases between them. The CDR3 nucleotides read TGCGCCAGCAGCTTGGCCGCTAGCACAGATACGCAGTATTTT. Protein sequence: CASSLAASTDTQYF.

DNA of the CDR3: TGTGCCATCAGTGAATGGGGACTAGCAGAGGATACGCAGTATTTT. Its protein product is CAISEWGLAEDTQYF. This chain uses TRBV10-3 with TRBJ2-3, with TRBD2 matching over 9 bases. The CDR3 is made up of 15 amino acids. Trimming removed 3 bases from V and 6 bases from J; junction bases left unmatched: 7. Germline CDR1 and CDR2: ENHRY and SYGVKD.

J is TRBJ1-2 and V is TRBV27; D gene unclear. Trimming removed 0 bases from V and 5 bases from J, with 16 bases in between. Germline-derived CDR1 and CDR2 are MNHEY and SMNVEV (reference sequence). The CDR3 is made up of 16 amino acids. In DNA form, the CDR3 reads TGTGCCAGCAGTTTATCCCTTTTGGACTCCCATTATGGCTACACCTTC. Amino acids: CASSLSLLDSHYGYTF.

The CDR3 coding sequence is TGTGCCAGCAGCTCCGAGAGGAGGACTGAAGCTTTCTTT. Translating gives CASSSERRTEAFF. J is TRBJ1-1 and V is TRBV11-2, with D unresolved. This CDR3 contains 13 residues. Germline loops: CDR1 SGHAT, CDR2 FQNNGV. Trimming stripped 4 bases from V and 5 bases from J, with 11 bases between.

The rearrangement joins TRBV6-1 to TRBJ1-5, with TRBD1 matching 8 bases. Germline lookup yields CDR1 MNHNS and CDR2 SASEGT. The length of the CDR3 is 14 residues. V shed 5 bases, J shed 7 bases, and the junction held 7 bases outside the gene matches. For the CDR3, the DNA is TGTGCCAGCAGTCTGACAGGGGCAGGGCAGCCCCAGCATTTT. Translated: CASSLTGAGQPQHF.